This entry concerns a single T cell receptor beta chain. There are 10 residues in the CDR3. V lost 5 bases and J 7 bases, leaving 6 bases between the germline ends. Germline values: CDR1 GTSNPN, CDR2 SVGIG (reference sequence). These data come from a study of cytomegalovirus exposure and HLA in healthy donors. The study ran its PCR with 60 Vbeta and 13 Jbeta primers. Using immunoSEQ multiplex PCR, the repertoire was profiled, and TCRdb retains in-frame clones only, with some absent. This sample's table has 40,000 to 45,000 clones. This chain uses TRBV30 with TRBJ1-3; no definite D call. Sequences were obtained from PBMCs. This receptor was taken from a woman aged 25 to 45 in good health and CMV-seronegative. The CDR3 spells CAWGGNTIYF. The CDR3 DNA reads as TGTGCCTGGGGAGGGAACACCATATATTTT.